A selection of T cell receptor beta chains follows, all from one sample in a study of blood T cell repertoires in COVID-19. Here immunoSEQ multiplex PCR was the method, and the copy in TCRdb shows in-frame clones only, minus some. The data contain roughly 260,000 clones, 80% to 95% of them singletons. The sample comprised peripheral blood. The receptor source for this set is a person aged 18 to 30 with COVID-19, enrolled during active disease. Each CDR3 is given with its conserved first and last residue. D genes are given only for firm matches. Size is omitted from some rows. Given values are once, few, many or a class for expanded clones.

clone size,V gene,J gene,D gene,CDR3 DNA,CDR3 protein
once,TRBV6-5,TRBJ2-7,NA,TGTGCCAGCAGGGACGGGAGAACCAACTACGAGCAGTACTTC,CASRDGRTNYEQYF
NA,TRBV9,TRBJ2-1,TRBD1,TGTGCCAGCAGCGGGCACGGAGGACAGGGGTTGATAAATGAGCAGTTCTTC,CASSGHGGQGLINEQFF
NA,TRBV5-1,TRBJ1-4,NA,TGCGCCAGCAGGCCCGATTGGACAGCCCTTGCCAATGAAAAACTGTTTTTT,CASRPDWTALANEKLFF
NA,TRBV2,TRBJ1-1,NA,TGTGCCAGCAACACAGGGCTAATGAACACTGAAGCTTTCTTT,CASNTGLMNTEAFF
NA,TRBV11-2,TRBJ2-1,TRBD2,TGTGCCAGCAGCTTAGACCTAGCGGCCCCCCTTGGGTCCTACAATGAGCAGTTCTTC,CASSLDLAAPLGSYNEQFF
NA,TRBV12-5,TRBJ2-2,NA,TGTGCTAGTGGTTGGAGCAGCACCGGGGAGCTGTTTTTT,CASGWSSTGELFF
once,TRBV19,TRBJ2-1,NA,TGTGCCAGTTCAGACAACTACAATGAGCAGTTCTTC,CASSDNYNEQFF
NA,TRBV7-9,TRBJ1-2,NA,TGTGCCAGCAAGACGGTGGACTCAAACTATGGCTACACCTTC,CASKTVDSNYGYTF
once,TRBV5-1,TRBJ2-7,TRBD2,TGCGCCAGCAGCCACGGGACTAGCGGAGAATACGAGCAGTACTTC,CASSHGTSGEYEQYF
NA,TRBV6-7,TRBJ2-1,TRBD2,TGTGCCAGCAGTTGCCCGACTAGCGGGTCCTACAATGAGCAGTTCTTC,CASSCPTSGSYNEQFF
NA,TRBV4-1,TRBJ2-1,TRBD2,TGCGCCAGCCTTAGCGGGAGTGACTACAATGAGCAGTTCTTC,CASLSGSDYNEQFF
NA,TRBV9,TRBJ2-1,NA,TGTGCCAGCAGCCCAGAGGGCAAGCCGTACAATGAGCAGTTCTTC,CASSPEGKPYNEQFF
once,TRBV7-9,TRBJ1-2,TRBD1,TGTGCCAGCAGCACCGGACAGGATGGCTACACCTTC,CASSTGQDGYTF
NA,TRBV4-3,TRBJ2-3,TRBD1,TGCGCCAGCAGCCAAGACGGACAGGGGGAACGGGTAAGCACAGATACGCAGTATTTT,CASSQDGQGERVSTDTQYF
NA,TRBV19,TRBJ1-2,NA,TGTGCCAGTAGTATCGGCGGCGGCTACACCTTC,CASSIGGGYTF
NA,TRBV5-1,TRBJ2-2,NA,TGCGCCAGCAGCTTGGAGGCGGGTGCCGGGGAGCTGTTTTTT,CASSLEAGAGELFF
NA,TRBV19,TRBJ1-1,NA,TGTGCCAGTAGCCCCTTTTTAGGGGAGAACACTGAAGCTTTCTTT,CASSPFLGENTEAFF
NA,TRBV6-2/TRBV6-3,TRBJ2-5,NA,TGTGCCAGCAGTTACTCAATTTCGGTAGGAGGGGACCAAGAGACCCAGTACTTC,CASSYSISVGGDQETQYF
NA,TRBV5-1,TRBJ1-3,TRBD1,TGCGCCAGCAGTTCCGACAGGGCTGGAAACACCATATATTTT,CASSSDRAGNTIYF
NA,TRBV11-2,TRBJ2-3,TRBD2,TGTGCCAGCAGCTTAGAGGTTAGCGGGATTAACACAGATACGCAGTATTTT,CASSLEVSGINTDTQYF
NA,TRBV18,TRBJ1-6,TRBD1,TGTGCCAGCTCACTGAGGACAGGGGGGAATAATTCACCCCTCCACTTT,CASSLRTGGNNSPLHF
NA,TRBV6-1,TRBJ2-3,TRBD2,TGTGCCAGCAGTGAAGTTATCGGACTAGCGGGTGGGGATACGCAGTATTTT,CASSEVIGLAGGDTQYF
NA,TRBV2,TRBJ1-2,NA,TGTGCCAGCAGTGAGCAGGGGACGGGCGGCTACACCTTC,CASSEQGTGGYTF
once,TRBV6-5,TRBJ2-4,NA,TGTGCCAGCTCGGGACACAAAAACATTCAGTACTTC,CASSGHKNIQYF
NA,TRBV5-1,TRBJ2-1,TRBD1,TGCGCCAGCAGCTCTGGACAGGGGGCTTTGAATGAGCAGTTCTTC,CASSSGQGALNEQFF
NA,TRBV19,TRBJ2-2,TRBD1,TGTGCCAGTAGTCAGGGGGCCGGGGAGCTGTTTTTT,CASSQGAGELFF
NA,TRBV7-6,TRBJ2-1,NA,TGTGCCAGCAGTCAGCCACCGGGTGGCTCCTACAATGAGCAGTTCTTC,CASSQPPGGSYNEQFF
NA,TRBV19,TRBJ2-2,NA,TGTGCCAGTAGTTCCGACACCGGGGAGCTGTTTTTT,CASSSDTGELFF
NA,TRBV4-1,TRBJ1-1,TRBD1,TGCGCCAGCAGCCAAGAGGGGCCGACAGGGATGAACACTGAAGCTTTCTTT,CASSQEGPTGMNTEAFF
NA,TRBV19,TRBJ2-1,TRBD2,TGTGCCAGTAGTATAACTAGCGGGCGGTACAATGAGCAGTTCTTC,CASSITSGRYNEQFF
NA,TRBV6-5,TRBJ1-1,NA,TGTGCCAGCAGCGGGGGGCGGGACACTGAAGCTTTCTTT,CASSGGRDTEAFF
NA,TRBV15,TRBJ2-1,TRBD2,TGTGCCACCAGCAGGACTAGCGAGGGCTACAATGAGCAGTTCTTC,CATSRTSEGYNEQFF
NA,TRBV6-1,TRBJ2-1,NA,TGTGCCAGCAGTGGAGTATTGCGGAGCTCCTACAATGAGCAGTTCTTC,CASSGVLRSSYNEQFF
NA,TRBV24-1,TRBJ2-5,NA,TGTGCCACCAGTGATTTAGGACTCACAACCGAGACCCAGTACTTC,CATSDLGLTTETQYF
few,TRBV12-3/TRBV12-4,TRBJ1-1,NA,TGTGCCAGCACCCGACAATCTGAAGCTTTCTTT,CASTRQSEAFF
NA,TRBV7-3,TRBJ2-2,TRBD2,TGTGCCAGCTTACTTTCGGGACTAGTGAGGGGGGAGCTGTTTTTT,CASLLSGLVRGELFF
NA,TRBV6-2/TRBV6-3,TRBJ1-5,NA,TGTGCCAGCAGTGTACAGGTTTATTATAGCAATCAGCCCCAGCATTTT,CASSVQVYYSNQPQHF
NA,TRBV24-1,TRBJ2-1,NA,TGTGCCACCAGCAGCAGGATTGAGAGTATCAATGAGCAGTTCTTC,CATSSRIESINEQFF
NA,TRBV11-2,TRBJ1-1,NA,TGTGCCAGCAGCTTAGATCCTCAGGGCCGAGCTTTCTTT,CASSLDPQGRAFF
NA,TRBV28,TRBJ2-7,NA,TGTGCCAGCAGTTTACAGGCGCCACCCTACGAGCAGTACTTC,CASSLQAPPYEQYF
NA,TRBV6-5,TRBJ1-1,NA,TGTGCCAGCACTCTGGCAGAGGAGAAAGCTTTCTTT,CASTLAEEKAFF
NA,TRBV3-1/TRBV3-2,TRBJ2-1,NA,TGTGCCAGCAGCCAACCGGGACTTTCTCCCGGGGATGAGCAGTTCTTC,CASSQPGLSPGDEQFF
NA,TRBV5-1,TRBJ1-1,NA,TGCGCCAGCAGCTTACATATGAACACTGAAGCTTTCTTT,CASSLHMNTEAFF
NA,TRBV4-2,TRBJ1-1,NA,TGTGCCAGCAGCCAAGAGGCTGTGAACACTGAAGCTTTCTTT,CASSQEAVNTEAFF
NA,TRBV9,TRBJ2-1,TRBD2,TGTGCCAGCAGCGTAGCAGCGGGAGGTCTCCTTTCCTACAATGAGCAGTTCTTC,CASSVAAGGLLSYNEQFF
few,TRBV27,TRBJ1-1,TRBD1,TGTGCCAGCAGGGAACAGGGGGCGACAAGGGCTTTCTTT,CASREQGATRAFF
NA,TRBV19,TRBJ1-6,NA,TGTGCCAGTAGTACCGGGGTCCCAACTAATTCACCCCTCCACTTT,CASSTGVPTNSPLHF
NA,TRBV18,TRBJ1-1,NA,TGTGCCAGCTCACGCCTCAAAACAGGGTCGGGGGGACCTGAAGCTTTCTTT,CASSRLKTGSGGPEAFF
once,TRBV27,TRBJ1-2,NA,TGTGCCAGCAGTTTATCTCCAGGCATCTATGGCTACACCTTC,CASSLSPGIYGYTF
NA,TRBV4-2,TRBJ2-3,NA,TGTGCCAGCAGCCAAGATCGGGGAGATACGCAGTATTTT,CASSQDRGDTQYF
NA,TRBV18,TRBJ1-5,TRBD1,TGTGCCAGCTCAGCGACAGGGCAGGGACATCAGCCCCAGCATTTT,CASSATGQGHQPQHF
few,TRBV7-2,TRBJ2-7,TRBD2,TGTGCCAGCAGCTCAACCGGGACTAGCGCCTACGAGCAGTACTTC,CASSSTGTSAYEQYF
NA,TRBV7-9,TRBJ1-1,TRBD1,TGTGCCAGCAGCTGGACAGGGACGAACACTGAAGCTTTCTTT,CASSWTGTNTEAFF
NA,TRBV25-1,TRBJ2-1,TRBD1,TGTGCCAGCAGTGCCCGGGACAGGGAGACAGGGACTGAGCAGTTCTTC,CASSARDRETGTEQFF
once,TRBV6-6,TRBJ2-2,TRBD2,TGTGCCAGCAGTTGGACTAGCCCTACCGGGGAGCTGTTTTTT,CASSWTSPTGELFF
once,TRBV2,TRBJ2-7,TRBD2,TGTGCCAGCGGAGTAGACCTAGCGGGGAACTACGAGCAGTACTTC,CASGVDLAGNYEQYF
once,TRBV11-3,TRBJ2-3,TRBD2,TGTGCCAGCAGCCCCGGACTAGCGGGAGCTCCAGATACGCAGTATTTT,CASSPGLAGAPDTQYF
NA,TRBV19,TRBJ1-4,TRBD1,TGTGCCAGTAGTCAAGACAGGGGAACTAATGAAAAACTGTTTTTT,CASSQDRGTNEKLFF
NA,TRBV7-8,TRBJ2-5,NA,TGTGCCAGCAGCCATCGAGGTGGGGCCCAAGAGACCCAGTACTTC,CASSHRGGAQETQYF
NA,TRBV24-1,TRBJ1-4,TRBD1,TGTGCCACCAGTGACCCAGGACAGGGAGACAAAAAACTGTTTTTT,CATSDPGQGDKKLFF